The 29 T cell receptor beta chains below come from one sample, sequenced in a study of blood T cells in healthy people across ages. The second PCR ran roughly 6 to 11 cycles with a sample-barcoded 5' primer and J-beta primers. Each CDR3 protein is one row after TCRdb ran MiXCR on the 5' RACE reads. The sample includes just under 750,000 distinct CDR3 sequences, approximately 21% of them seen just once. Sequencing was carried out using blood. The receptors were gathered from a man in his 70s in good health.

The table lists this clonotype with a few counts. J is TRBJ2-3 and V is TRBV29-1; D is possibly TRBD2 (5 bases). Germline V gene data show CDR1 as SQVTM and CDR2 as ANQGSEA. This CDR3 spans 14 amino acids. Trimming left V 4 bases short and J 3 bases short, with 14 bases between. CDR3 region: CSVVLPPGTDTQYF. CDR3 coding DNA: TGCAGCGTTGTCCTTCCCCCGGGAACAGATACGCAGTATTTT.

The chain links TRBV20-1 to TRBJ2-5; TRBD2 agrees at 12 bases. V shed 1 base and J 7 bases; nucleotides not matched to a gene: 10. Germline CDR1 DFQATT, CDR2 SNEGSKA (reference sequence). The CDR3 spans 16 residues. CDR3 sequence (DNA): TGCAGTGCTAGAGCTCGGGCTAGCGGGGGGGCTGGGACCCAGTACTTC. It encodes CSARARASGGAGTQYF.

This clonotype has just a few counts. This sequence joins TRBV5-6 and TRBJ2-3; D not resolved. Trimming took 1 base from V and 3 from J, leaving 9 bases between them. Per the germline V gene, CDR1 is SGHDT and CDR2 is YYEEEE. The CDR3 extends over 14 amino acids. Here the CDR3 reads CASSLFGPTDTQYF. CDR3 nucleotide sequence: TGTGCCAGCAGCTTGTTCGGTCCAACAGATACGCAGTATTTT.

This clonotype was recorded a few times. The chain joins TRBV5-1 to TRBJ2-1, with 7 bases fitting TRBD2. The junction had 8 bases not matched to a gene; V was cut back by 4 bases and J by 4 bases. Germline loops: CDR1 SGHRS, CDR2 YFSETQ. The CDR3 has 15 amino acids. The CDR3 DNA is TGCGCCAGCAGCCCCGGGACTATACTATACAATGAGCAGTTCTTC. This encodes CASSPGTILYNEQFF. The full variable domain, completed using reference TRBV5-1 and TRBJ2-1, is KAGVTQTPRYLIKTRGQQVTLSCSPISGHRSVSWYQQTPGQGLQFLFEYFSETQRNKGNFPGRFSGRQFSNSRSEMNVSTLELGDSALYLCASSPGTILYNEQFFGPGTRLTVL.

Ten or more counts support this clonotype. V gene TRBV6-1 combines with J gene TRBJ2-7; 9 bases align to TRBD1. Germline V gene sequence: CDR1 MNHNS, CDR2 SASEGT. This CDR3 contains 12 residues. The J segment lost 3 bases and the V segment lost 8 bases, leaving 2 bases of the junction unmatched. The CDR3 bases are TGTGCCAGCTCGGACAGGGGCTACGAGCAGTACTTC. This encodes CASSDRGYEQYF.

This rearrangement joins TRBV6-6 to TRBJ2-7; 9 positions agree with TRBD2. The trim removed 6 bases at V and 3 bases at J, leaving 9 bases unmatched. This CDR3 comprises 15 residues. Germline-derived CDR1 and CDR2 are MNHNY and SVGAGI (reference sequence). This chain's CDR3 is CASSLTSGPNYEQYF. The CDR3 DNA sequence: TGTGCCAGCAGCTTGACTAGCGGCCCAAACTACGAGCAGTACTTC.

Many counts were recorded for this clonotype. J is TRBJ1-6 and V is TRBV27; 7 bases are a match to TRBD1. This CDR3 region has 15 residues. Trimming took 5 bases from V and 9 from J; bases not matched to a gene: 10. CDR1 is MNHEY, CDR2 SMNVEV, per germline (reference sequence). CDR3 protein: CASSARQGSSSPLHF. Written as DNA, the CDR3 is TGTGCCAGCAGTGCCAGACAGGGTTCGAGTTCACCCCTCCACTTT.

This clonotype came up a few times. The chain links TRBV29-1 to TRBJ2-7, with D unresolved. V gave up 2 bases and J gave up 1 base, with 9 bases separating them. Germline V gene data show CDR1 as SQVTM and CDR2 as ANQGSEA. This CDR3 has 13 residues. The CDR3 sequence: CSVETRQSYEQYF. DNA of the CDR3: TGCAGCGTTGAAACACGGCAGTCCTACGAGCAGTACTTC.

This clonotype was seen a handful of times. V usage is TRBV5-1 and J usage is TRBJ1-3; D not resolved. The CDR3 sequence is 16 residues long. V was clipped by 0 bases and J by 0 bases, with 10 bases between them. The germline V gene has CDR1 SGHRS and CDR2 YFSETQ. The CDR3 loop is CASSLDGRSSGNTIYF. The CDR3 DNA follows: TGCGCCAGCAGCTTGGACGGCAGGAGCTCTGGAAACACCATATATTTT.

Only a few counts were recorded for this clonotype. The chain joins TRBV29-1 to TRBJ2-3, with D possibly matching TRBD2 (6 bases). CDR3 size: 13 residues. The germline V gene encodes CDR1 SQVTM and CDR2 ANQGSEA. Trimming removed 3 bases at V and 3 bases at J, with 10 bases between. The CDR3 DNA is TGCAGCGTTGAGGAGGGCCCAACAGATACGCAGTATTTT. It is translated as CSVEEGPTDTQYF.

The chain links TRBV2 to TRBJ1-4; D not certain. Trimming removed 4 bases at V and 0 bases at J, with 9 bases between. The CDR3 has 15 amino acids. Germline CDR1 SNHLY, CDR2 FYNNEI. CDR3 sequence: CASSAIRATNEKLFF. DNA for the CDR3: TGTGCCAGCAGTGCAATACGAGCAACTAATGAAAAACTGTTTTTT.

Turning to this clonotype: A read error may produce the germline difference seen at one junction end. The rearrangement links TRBV19 to TRBJ2-6, with 7 nucleotides matching TRBD2. The CDR3 runs 15 residues. The germline CDR1 and CDR2 sequences are LNHDA and SQIVND (reference sequence). The CDR3 DNA reads TGTGCCAGTAGTTGGGAGGGATCTGGGGCCAACGTCCCGACTTTC. This translates into CASSWEGSGANVPTF.

At least ten counts were recorded for this clonotype. This sequence joins TRBV20-1 and TRBJ1-3, with 7 nucleotides matching TRBD1. From germline, CDR1 is DFQATT and CDR2 SNEGSKA (reference sequence). This CDR3 region has 12 residues. V trimming: 4 bases; J trimming: 9 bases; junction bases outside the gene matches: 6. CDR3 loop: CSAMRQGATIYF. DNA of the CDR3: TGCAGTGCTATGAGACAGGGTGCCACCATATATTTT.

In its sample, this clonotype was seen a few times. V gene TRBV28 combines with J gene TRBJ2-3; D is possibly TRBD2 (7 bases). The germline V and J ends were trimmed by 3 bases and 2 bases, with 21 bases remaining between them. Germline loops: CDR1 MDHEN, CDR2 SYDVKM. The CDR3 covers 18 residues. The chain's CDR3 is CASSLGAGGRSYTDTQYF. CDR3 bases: TGTGCCAGCAGTTTGGGGGCCGGGGGGAGGTCCTACACAGATACGCAGTATTTT.

There are a few counts of this clonotype. V usage is TRBV29-1 and J usage is TRBJ2-1; D possibly corresponds to TRBD2 (5 bases). The CDR3 covers 14 residues. Germline CDR1 SQVTM, CDR2 ANQGSEA. V was pared by 4 bases and J by 3 bases, with 13 bases between. This CDR3 is CSVVGREFYNEQFF. In DNA, the CDR3 is TGCAGCGTTGTGGGAAGGGAGTTCTACAATGAGCAGTTCTTC.

This clonotype was seen more than once but under ten times. The chain's CDR3 is CASSLSRRDGSAKNIQYF. The CDR3 DNA reads as TGTGCCAGCAGCTTGTCAAGAAGAGACGGCTCAGCCAAAAACATTCAGTACTTC. V is TRBV7-9 and J is TRBJ2-4; no firm D call. V was trimmed by 3 bases and J by 0 bases, leaving 18 bases between them. The CDR3 length is 18 residues. Germline V gene sequence: CDR1 SEHNR, CDR2 FQNEAQ (reference sequence).

The chain couples TRBV12-3 or TRBV12-4 to TRBJ2-1, with 8 bases aligning to TRBD2. Losses at the gene ends were 5 bases for V and 8 bases for J; bases not matched to a gene: 8. The CDR3 has 14 residues. For the CDR3, the DNA is TGTGCCAGCAGTGACCCCGGGACTAGGTATGAGCAGTTCTTC. Protein: CASSDPGTRYEQFF.

This clonotype was seen more than once but under ten times. This chain joins TRBV20-1 and TRBJ2-5, with 9 bases identical to TRBD1. The J call may be mistaken, given a closer DNA end match to TRBJ2-1. The CDR3 contains 14 residues. Germline V gene data show CDR1 as DFQATT and CDR2 as SNEGSKA (reference sequence). Here the CDR3 DNA reads TGCAGTGCACTAACCGGGACAGGGCTTAATGAGCAGTTCTTC. Translation gives CSALTGTGLNEQFF.

This chain joins TRBV20-1 and TRBJ2-4; D assignment may be TRBD1 or TRBD2 (6 bases each). Germline V gene data show CDR1 as DFQATT and CDR2 as SNEGSKA (reference sequence). The CDR3 has 14 residues. Trimming left V 3 bases short and J 5 bases short, with 14 bases between. CDR3 loop: CSASQGGRENIQYF. CDR3 sequence (DNA): TGCAGTGCTAGCCAAGGGGGGAGAGAAAACATTCAGTACTTC.

This clonotype occurred a few times. V usage is TRBV6-6 and J usage is TRBJ2-3; 7 positions match TRBD2. The CDR3 extends over 15 amino acids. CDR1 MNHNY and CDR2 SVGAGI come from the germline V gene (reference sequence). The V segment lost 4 bases and the J segment 1 base; nucleotides outside the gene matches: 5. The CDR3 is CASSSTSTGTDTQYF. The CDR3 DNA reads as TGTGCCAGCAGTTCGACTAGCACGGGCACAGATACGCAGTATTTT.

The chain combines TRBV28 with TRBJ1-6; D is possibly TRBD1 (5 bases). In germline, CDR1 is MDHEN, CDR2 SYDVKM. Between the trimmed V and J ends, which lost 5 bases and 13 bases, there was a span of 18 bases. CDR3 length: 14 residues. The DNA for the CDR3 is TGTGCCAGCAGTCCCCGTTGGGGCGTGGCGCCCCTCCACTTT. As protein: CASSPRWGVAPLHF.

The CDR3 here is CASSRDRGYYTF. CDR3 coding DNA: TGTGCCAGCAGTCGGGACAGGGGGTACTACACCTTC. V usage is TRBV7-2 and J usage is TRBJ1-2; 11 bases map to TRBD1. Losses at the gene ends were 6 bases for V and 10 bases for J; bases not matched to a gene: 4. Germline loops: CDR1 SGHTA, CDR2 FQGNSA. This CDR3 region has 12 residues.

In its sample, this clonotype was seen a few times. The chain carries TRBV7-9 and TRBJ2-1; D may be TRBD2 (6 bases). The V and J ends lost 5 bases and 9 bases respectively, with 17 bases between them. The CDR3 totals 14 residues. In germline, CDR1 is SEHNR, CDR2 FQNEAQ (reference sequence). CDR3 residues: CASSPPPGGAEQFF. The CDR3 region has the DNA TGTGCCAGCAGCCCACCTCCCGGGGGAGCTGAGCAGTTCTTC.

This CDR3 is CASAPGLGNTIYF. CDR3 in DNA: TGCGCCAGCGCCCCCGGACTCGGAAACACCATATATTTT. The chain uses TRBV5-1 and TRBJ1-3; D is ambiguous. The length of the CDR3 is 13 residues. Trimming took off 7 bases at V and 4 bases at J, with 12 bases between the two ends. The V gene's germline CDR1 is SGHRS and CDR2 YFSETQ.

There are a few counts of this clonotype. The chain combines TRBV12-3 or TRBV12-4 with TRBJ2-5; D is perhaps TRBD2 (6 bases). V lost 7 bases and J lost 3, with 12 bases in between. The CDR3 runs 13 residues. This CDR3 is CASTMAGKETQYF. The CDR3 DNA reads as TGTGCCAGCACCATGGCGGGGAAAGAGACCCAGTACTTC.

The genes are TRBV9 and TRBJ2-5; 8 nucleotides match TRBD2. Trimming removed 4 bases from V and 4 bases from J; junction bases left unmatched: 15. This CDR3 has 17 residues. Germline V gene data show CDR1 as SGDLS and CDR2 as YYNGEE. Here the CDR3 reads CASSLNKAGGGAETQYF. DNA for the CDR3: TGTGCCAGCAGCCTTAATAAGGCGGGGGGAGGCGCAGAGACCCAGTACTTC.

This clonotype was counted only a few times. This sequence joins TRBV12-3 or TRBV12-4 and TRBJ2-7; 14 bases align to TRBD2. Losses at the gene ends were 6 bases for V and 0 bases for J; bases not matched to a gene: 7. There are 17 residues in the CDR3. CDR3 residues: CASSKTSGGAGSYEQYF. The CDR3 region has the DNA TGTGCCAGCAGCAAGACTAGCGGGGGGGCCGGCTCCTACGAGCAGTACTTC.

The rearrangement links TRBV5-1 to TRBJ2-2; D may be TRBD2 (5 bases). In germline, CDR1 is SGHRS, CDR2 YFSETQ. The CDR3 extends over 16 amino acids. V lost 0 bases and J 6 bases, leaving 15 bases between the germline ends. The CDR3 coding sequence is TGCGCCAGCAGCTTGGGCGCGGGCATGGACGCCGGGGAGCTGTTTTTT. It yields the protein CASSLGAGMDAGELFF.

This clonotype was found a few times. The gene calls are TRBV5-6 and TRBJ1-1; D possibly corresponds to TRBD1 (5 bases). The germline CDR1 and CDR2 sequences are SGHDT and YYEEEE. The V and J ends lost 5 bases and 7 bases respectively, with 15 bases between them. This CDR3 is built from 13 residues. The CDR3 loop reads CASSPGTRGEAFF. CDR3 sequence (DNA): TGTGCCAGCAGTCCCGGGACCCGGGGTGAAGCTTTCTTT.